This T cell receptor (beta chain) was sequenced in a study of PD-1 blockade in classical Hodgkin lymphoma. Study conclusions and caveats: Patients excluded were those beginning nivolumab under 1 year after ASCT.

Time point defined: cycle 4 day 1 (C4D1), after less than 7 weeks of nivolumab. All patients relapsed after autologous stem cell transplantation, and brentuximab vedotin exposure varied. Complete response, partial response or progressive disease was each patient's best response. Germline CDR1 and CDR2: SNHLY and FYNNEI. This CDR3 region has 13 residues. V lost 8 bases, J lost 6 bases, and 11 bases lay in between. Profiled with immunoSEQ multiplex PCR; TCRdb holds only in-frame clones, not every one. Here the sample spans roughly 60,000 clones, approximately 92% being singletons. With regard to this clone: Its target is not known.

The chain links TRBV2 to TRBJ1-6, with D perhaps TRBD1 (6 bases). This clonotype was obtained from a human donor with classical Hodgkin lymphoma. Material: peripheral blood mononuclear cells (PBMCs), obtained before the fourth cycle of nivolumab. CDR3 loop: CASRDTTNSPLHF. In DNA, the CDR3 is TGTGCCAGCCGGGACACCACTAATTCACCCCTCCACTTT. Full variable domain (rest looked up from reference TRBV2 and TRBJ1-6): EPEVTQTPSHQVTQMGQEVILRCVPISNHLYFYWYRQILGQKVEFLVSFYNNEISEKSEIFDDQFSVERPDGSNFTLKIRSTKLEDSAMYFCASRDTTNSPLHFGNGTRLTVT.